The rows below give T cell receptor beta chains drawn from one sample of a study of cytomegalovirus exposure and HLA in healthy donors. Only in-frame clones appear in the TCRdb table, and some are missing; sequencing was by immunoSEQ multiplex PCR. There are around 120,000 clones in the sample; approximately 86% occur only once, and around 4.5% lies in the top ten. The sequenced sample was PBMCs. All receptors come from a man aged 18 to 30 in good health and CMV-seropositive. Each CDR3 is given with its conserved first and last residue. Each record gives: J gene, D gene, clone size, V gene, CDR3 DNA, CDR3 protein. A D gene is named only where the DNA matches it firmly. Size tells how often a clone was seen (once, few, many) or the class of an expanded clone, and some rows leave it out.

J: TRBJ2-3
D: .
size: .
V: TRBV9
DNA: TGTGCCAGCAGCCCGGCCCTGGGAGAGGGAGATACGCAGTATTTT
CDR3: CASSPALGEGDTQYF

J: TRBJ1-2
D: .
size: .
V: TRBV11-2
DNA: TGTGCCAGCAGCCTATCCTCAGGGGTCTATGGCTACACCTTC
CDR3: CASSLSSGVYGYTF

J: TRBJ2-1
D: TRBD1
size: .
V: TRBV10-3
DNA: TGTGCCATCAGTGAGTCTCACGGACAGGGGCATGAGCAGTTCTTC
CDR3: CAISESHGQGHEQFF

J: TRBJ1-2
D: .
size: .
V: TRBV29-1
DNA: TGCAGGTCTTGGGACACCGGGACTGGCTACACCTTC
CDR3: CRSWDTGTGYTF

J: TRBJ1-3
D: .
size: once
V: TRBV18
DNA: TGTGCCAGCTCACCATCCACAGGGAGCCGAAACACCATATATTTT
CDR3: CASSPSTGSRNTIYF

J: TRBJ1-1
D: .
size: .
V: TRBV4-3
DNA: TGCGCCAGCAGCCAAGATCGGGAGGGACCGAACACTGAAGCTTTCTTT
CDR3: CASSQDREGPNTEAFF

J: TRBJ2-5
D: TRBD1
size: .
V: TRBV7-8
DNA: TGTGCCAGCGGACAGGGGAACCAAGAGACCCAGTACTTC
CDR3: CASGQGNQETQYF

J: TRBJ2-3
D: TRBD1
size: .
V: TRBV18
DNA: TGTGCCAGCTCACGCTACTTGGGACAGGGGCTAGCAGTCGACACAGATACGCAGTATTTT
CDR3: CASSRYLGQGLAVDTDTQYF

J: TRBJ1-4
D: .
size: .
V: TRBV5-4
DNA: TGTGCCAGCAGCTTGTATTTTGAAGCGGGAGGAAAACTGTTTTTT
CDR3: CASSLYFEAGGKLFF

J: TRBJ1-2
D: .
size: .
V: TRBV25-1
DNA: TGTGCCAGCAGAAACCGAAGAGGAGAACCGCAACCCTATGGCTACACCTTC
CDR3: CASRNRRGEPQPYGYTF

J: TRBJ2-3
D: TRBD1
size: few
V: TRBV6-1
DNA: TGTGCCAGCAGTGAGACAGGGTTTGGAAATACGCAGTATTTT
CDR3: CASSETGFGNTQYF

J: TRBJ2-7
D: TRBD2
size: few
V: TRBV13
DNA: TGTGCCAGCAGCTTACTGAGCGGGGGTTCCTACGAGCAGTACTTC
CDR3: CASSLLSGGSYEQYF

J: TRBJ1-2
D: TRBD1
size: .
V: TRBV18
DNA: TGTGCCAGCTCGCCCTCGGACAGGGGCGGCTATGGCTACACCTTC
CDR3: CASSPSDRGGYGYTF

J: TRBJ1-5
D: .
size: .
V: TRBV2
DNA: TGTGCCAGCAGCCCCTTGGACATTAGCAATCAGCCCCAGCATTTT
CDR3: CASSPLDISNQPQHF

J: TRBJ2-7
D: .
size: .
V: TRBV10-1
DNA: TGCGCCAGCAGTGAGTCGAGGACGGGAAGCTCCTACGAGCAGTACTTC
CDR3: CASSESRTGSSYEQYF

J: TRBJ1-2
D: .
size: .
V: TRBV7-9
DNA: TGTGCCAGCAGCTTGCTGACCATCGGGTCGGATGGCTACACCTTC
CDR3: CASSLLTIGSDGYTF

J: TRBJ1-5
D: TRBD1
size: .
V: TRBV4-1
DNA: TGCGCCAGCAGCCAAGACCACAACAGGGGGCGTGGGCAGCCCCAGCATTTT
CDR3: CASSQDHNRGRGQPQHF

J: TRBJ1-1
D: TRBD1
size: once
V: TRBV7-2
DNA: TGTGCCAGCAGCTTAACAGGGGGCACTGAAGCTTTCTTT
CDR3: CASSLTGGTEAFF

J: TRBJ2-1
D: .
size: .
V: TRBV30
DNA: TGTGCCTGGAGTAGGGGGGGGCTACATGAGCAGTTCTTC
CDR3: CAWSRGGLHEQFF

J: TRBJ1-1
D: .
size: once
V: TRBV19
DNA: TGTGCCAGTAGCCTACAGGGAGTGAGGACTGAAGCTTTCTTT
CDR3: CASSLQGVRTEAFF

J: TRBJ2-7
D: TRBD1
size: .
V: TRBV5-1
DNA: TGCGCCAGCAGCTTGGCCGGGACAGGGCAGGAGCAGTACTTC
CDR3: CASSLAGTGQEQYF

J: TRBJ2-5
D: TRBD1
size: .
V: TRBV6-1
DNA: TGTGCCAGCAGTACCACCGGGACAGCCAGGGAGACCCAGTACTTC
CDR3: CASSTTGTARETQYF

J: TRBJ2-2
D: TRBD2
size: .
V: TRBV7-2
DNA: TGTGCCAGCAGTCACGCCCCCCCGCGGGGGGCGAACACCGGGGAGCTGTTTTTT
CDR3: CASSHAPPRGANTGELFF

J: TRBJ2-5
D: .
size: few
V: TRBV19
DNA: TGTGCCAGTAGTGGCCAGGGTCGTGGGACCCAGTACTTC
CDR3: CASSGQGRGTQYF

J: TRBJ1-6
D: TRBD1
size: .
V: TRBV7-2
DNA: TGTGCCAGCAGCGCAGCCCAGGGGGAAAGTTCACCCCTCCACTTT
CDR3: CASSAAQGESSPLHF

J: TRBJ2-6
D: TRBD1
size: .
V: TRBV19
DNA: TGTGCCAGTCGACAGGGGCGCTCTGGGGCCAACGTCCTGACTTTC
CDR3: CASRQGRSGANVLTF

J: TRBJ1-5
D: .
size: .
V: TRBV5-6
DNA: TGTGCCAGCAGCTTGTGGGGGGAATATCAGCCCCAGCATTTT
CDR3: CASSLWGEYQPQHF

J: TRBJ2-7
D: .
size: .
V: TRBV27
DNA: TGTGCCAGCAGTCCAGAGAGGGTGACCTACGAGCAGTACTTC
CDR3: CASSPERVTYEQYF

J: TRBJ1-2
D: .
size: .
V: TRBV18
DNA: TGTGCCAGCTCACCACAAACCCCACCGGGGGGCTACACCTTC
CDR3: CASSPQTPPGGYTF

J: TRBJ1-5
D: .
size: .
V: TRBV27
DNA: TGTGCCAGCAGTCCTACCTCGGACAGTTTTCAGCCCCAGCATTTT
CDR3: CASSPTSDSFQPQHF

J: TRBJ2-2
D: .
size: .
V: TRBV7-2
DNA: TGTGCCAGCAGCTTAGATCTTACGGGTGCGAACACCGGGGAGCTGTTTTTT
CDR3: CASSLDLTGANTGELFF

J: TRBJ2-7
D: .
size: few
V: TRBV29-1
DNA: TGCAGCGTTGATCCATTAGGAAGGGGCGAGCAGTACTTC
CDR3: CSVDPLGRGEQYF

J: TRBJ2-6
D: .
size: .
V: TRBV5-1
DNA: TGCGCCAGCAGCCATCGTCCAGGTTCCTCTGGGGCCAACGTCCTGACTTTC
CDR3: CASSHRPGSSGANVLTF

J: TRBJ1-2
D: .
size: .
V: TRBV6-4
DNA: TGTGCCAGCAGTGACTCGGCTGGCGGCTACACCTTC
CDR3: CASSDSAGGYTF

J: TRBJ1-1
D: .
size: .
V: TRBV5-1
DNA: TGCGCCAGCAGCTTGGAGGGGATCACTGAAGCTTTCTTT
CDR3: CASSLEGITEAFF

J: TRBJ1-2
D: TRBD1
size: .
V: TRBV4-1
DNA: TGCGCCAGCAGCCACCCAGGACAGGGGGGTAACTATGGCTACACCTTC
CDR3: CASSHPGQGGNYGYTF

J: TRBJ1-2
D: .
size: .
V: TRBV21-1
DNA: TGTGCCAGCAGCAAAGGGGTTGTGAGGGCGGACAGGGGGCGAATCCTCTATGGCTACACCTTC
CDR3: CASSKGVVRADRGRILYGYTF

J: TRBJ1-2
D: TRBD1
size: .
V: TRBV29-1
DNA: TGCAGCGTTGTCCAGGGGGGCGATGGCTACACCTTC
CDR3: CSVVQGGDGYTF

J: TRBJ1-5
D: .
size: .
V: TRBV2
DNA: TGTGCCAGCAGTAGGGGGGGGGCTCGGAGCAATCAGCCCCAGCATTTT
CDR3: CASSRGGARSNQPQHF

J: TRBJ2-3
D: .
size: .
V: TRBV10-3
DNA: TGTGCCATCAGTGACCCGGAGGGTACGCAGTATTTT
CDR3: CAISDPEGTQYF

J: TRBJ2-3
D: TRBD2
size: .
V: TRBV6-1
DNA: TGTGCCAGCAGTGAAGACTCGTTTAGCGGGGGGCTTAGCACAGATACGCAGTATTTT
CDR3: CASSEDSFSGGLSTDTQYF

J: TRBJ2-7
D: TRBD2
size: .
V: TRBV5-5
DNA: TGTGCCAGCAGCTTGGGAATACGGGACTACTACGAGCAGTACTTC
CDR3: CASSLGIRDYYEQYF

J: TRBJ1-4
D: .
size: .
V: TRBV5-4
DNA: TGTGCCAGCAGCTTGATGACCCTCGGGACACAAGAAAAACTGTTTTTT
CDR3: CASSLMTLGTQEKLFF

J: TRBJ2-1
D: .
size: .
V: TRBV20-1
DNA: TGCAGTGCCGAAGAGGTTAGGCGGGAGTTCTTC
CDR3: CSAEEVRREFF

J: TRBJ2-2
D: .
size: .
V: TRBV14
DNA: TGTGCCAGCAGCCCCCTGGGAGCGACCGCCGGGGAGCTGTTTTTT
CDR3: CASSPLGATAGELFF

J: TRBJ2-2
D: .
size: .
V: TRBV11-3
DNA: TGTGCCAGCAGCTTTACAGGGTCCGGGGAGCTGTTTTTT
CDR3: CASSFTGSGELFF

J: TRBJ2-3
D: .
size: .
V: TRBV4-2
DNA: TGTGCCAGCAGCCAAGGACTAGGCACAGATACGCAGTATTTT
CDR3: CASSQGLGTDTQYF

J: TRBJ1-3
D: TRBD1
size: .
V: TRBV5-1
DNA: TGCGCCAGCAGCTTGGGACAGGGACGGGACACCATATATTTT
CDR3: CASSLGQGRDTIYF

J: TRBJ2-3
D: .
size: .
V: TRBV19
DNA: TGTGCCAGTACCTCTGGCAGGGGGGTAGATACGCAGTATTTT
CDR3: CASTSGRGVDTQYF

J: TRBJ2-1
D: .
size: .
V: TRBV19
DNA: TGTGCCAGTATGACTTACAATGAGCAGTTCTTC
CDR3: CASMTYNEQFF

J: TRBJ2-5
D: .
size: .
V: TRBV15
DNA: TGTGCCACCAGCAGAGATGGGCAGGGTCAAGAGACCCAGTACTTC
CDR3: CATSRDGQGQETQYF

J: TRBJ2-2
D: .
size: .
V: TRBV7-9
DNA: TGTGCCAGCAGCCCGCGAGAGATCACCGGGGAGCTGTTTTTT
CDR3: CASSPREITGELFF

J: TRBJ2-5
D: TRBD2
size: once
V: TRBV27
DNA: TGTGCCAGCATTGGAATTAGCGGGGGGGCGGCGAAAGAGACCCAGTACTTC
CDR3: CASIGISGGAAKETQYF

J: TRBJ2-5
D: TRBD2
size: .
V: TRBV7-6
DNA: TGTGCCAGCAGCCCCGGGACTAGCGGGGGGGCGATTGGCGGAAAGACCCAGTACTTC
CDR3: CASSPGTSGGAIGGKTQYF

J: TRBJ1-3
D: .
size: .
V: TRBV21-1
DNA: TGTGCCAGCAGCACCTGGGACAGGTCTACTGGAAACACCATATATTTT
CDR3: CASSTWDRSTGNTIYF

J: TRBJ2-3
D: .
size: once
V: TRBV4-2
DNA: TGTGCCAGCAGCCAAGATCTAACTACCAGCACAGATACGCAGTATTTT
CDR3: CASSQDLTTSTDTQYF

J: TRBJ1-1
D: .
size: .
V: TRBV9
DNA: TGTGCCAGCAGCGGCGCTGGGAGGGGGGCCCGCGGGACTGAAGCTTTCTTT
CDR3: CASSGAGRGARGTEAFF